This T cell receptor (beta chain) came from a study of cytomegalovirus exposure and HLA in healthy donors. Study-level points and caveats: Later analysis demonstrated an association between a missense DCLRE1C variant and TCR beta V- and J-gene trimming. Reportedly, diagnosis of cytomegalovirus status by the classifier showed high specificity and sensitivity. Previous analysis showed most TCR beta V segments were productive about 90% or about 30% of the time.

In the PCR, 60 Vbeta and 13 Jbeta primers were used. Clones were sequenced by immunoSEQ multiplex PCR, and TCRdb holds only the in-frame ones, with some missing. The profile shows approximately 170,000 clones, 75% to 90% of them singletons. Trimming at V came to 7 bases and at J to 1 base, leaving 4 bases not matched to a gene. Germline CDR1 reads LNHDA; CDR2 reads SQIVND (reference sequence). This CDR3 contains 14 residues. With respect to this clone: No antigen is known for it.

Material: PBMCs. The source of this sequence is a boy younger than 10 in good health and CMV-seronegative. The rearrangement joins TRBV19 to TRBJ1-3; 7 bases align to TRBD1. The DNA for the CDR3 is TGTGCCAGTAAAGGGGGCGCATCTGGAAACACCATATATTTT. Translation gives CASKGGASGNTIYF.